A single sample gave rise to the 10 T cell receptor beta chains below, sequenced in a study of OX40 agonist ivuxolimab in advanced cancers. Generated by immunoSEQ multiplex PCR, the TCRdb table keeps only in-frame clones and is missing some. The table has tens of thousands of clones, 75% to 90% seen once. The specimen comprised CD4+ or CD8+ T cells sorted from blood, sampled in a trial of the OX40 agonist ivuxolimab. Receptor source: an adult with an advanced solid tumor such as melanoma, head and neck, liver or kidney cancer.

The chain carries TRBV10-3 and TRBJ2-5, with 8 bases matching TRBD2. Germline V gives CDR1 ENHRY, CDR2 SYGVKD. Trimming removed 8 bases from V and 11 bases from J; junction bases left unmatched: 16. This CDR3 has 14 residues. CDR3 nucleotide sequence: TGTGCCATCGCTAGCGGGCCTAATCGTCGGGAGCAGTACTTC. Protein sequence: CAIASGPNRREQYF.

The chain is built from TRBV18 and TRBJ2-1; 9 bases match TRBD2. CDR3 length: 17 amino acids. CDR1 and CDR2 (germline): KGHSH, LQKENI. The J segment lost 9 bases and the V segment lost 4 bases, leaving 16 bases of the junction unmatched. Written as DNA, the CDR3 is TGTGCCAGCTCACTTCCCGTAATAGCGGGGGACCCGGGTGAGCAGTTCTTC. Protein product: CASSLPVIAGDPGEQFF.

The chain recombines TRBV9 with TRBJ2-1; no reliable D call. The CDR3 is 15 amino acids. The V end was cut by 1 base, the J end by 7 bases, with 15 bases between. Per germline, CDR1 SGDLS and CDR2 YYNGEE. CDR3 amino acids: CASSVRASLSNEQFF. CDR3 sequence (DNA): TGTGCCAGCAGCGTAAGGGCTAGTTTGTCAAATGAGCAGTTCTTC.

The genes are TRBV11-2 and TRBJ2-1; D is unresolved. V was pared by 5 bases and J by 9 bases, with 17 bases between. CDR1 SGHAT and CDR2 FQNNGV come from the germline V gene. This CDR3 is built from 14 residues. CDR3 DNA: TGTGCCAGCAGCCCCAGCAGAGTCTCTGGTGAGCAGTTCTTC. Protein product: CASSPSRVSGEQFF.

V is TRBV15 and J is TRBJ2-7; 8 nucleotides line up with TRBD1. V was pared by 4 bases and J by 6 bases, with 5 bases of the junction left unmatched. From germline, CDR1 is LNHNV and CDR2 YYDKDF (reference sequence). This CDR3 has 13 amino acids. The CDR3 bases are TGTGCCACCAGCAAGGACAGGGTTACCGAGCAGTACTTC. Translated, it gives CATSKDRVTEQYF.

The CDR3 sequence: CASSLAGLREAFF. The CDR3, as DNA: TGCGCCAGCAGCTTGGCGGGGCTGAGGGAAGCTTTCTTT. V usage is TRBV5-1 and J usage is TRBJ1-1, with D possibly TRBD1 on 5 matching bases. Germline V gives CDR1 SGHRS, CDR2 YFSETQ. V was cut by 0 bases and J by 8 bases, with 11 bases left in between. CDR3 length: 13 amino acids.

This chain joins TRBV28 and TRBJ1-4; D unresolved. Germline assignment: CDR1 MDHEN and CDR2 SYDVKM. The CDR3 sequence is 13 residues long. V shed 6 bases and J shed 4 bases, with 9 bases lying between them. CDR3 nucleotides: TGTGCCAGCAGGAAAGTAATTAATGAAAAACTGTTTTTT. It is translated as CASRKVINEKLFF.

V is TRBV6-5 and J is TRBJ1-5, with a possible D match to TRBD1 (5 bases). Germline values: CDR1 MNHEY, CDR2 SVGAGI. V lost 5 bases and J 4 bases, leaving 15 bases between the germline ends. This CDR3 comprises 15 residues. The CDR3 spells CASSPSGGVNQPQHF. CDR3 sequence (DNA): TGTGCCAGCAGTCCCTCCGGGGGGGTTAATCAGCCCCAGCATTTT.

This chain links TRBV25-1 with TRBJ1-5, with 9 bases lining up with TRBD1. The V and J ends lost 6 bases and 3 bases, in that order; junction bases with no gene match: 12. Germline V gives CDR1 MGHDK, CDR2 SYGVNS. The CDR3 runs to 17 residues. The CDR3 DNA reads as TGTGCCAGCAGGAAGCCTAGGGACAGGGAAGACAATCAGCCCCAGCATTTT. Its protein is CASRKPRDREDNQPQHF.

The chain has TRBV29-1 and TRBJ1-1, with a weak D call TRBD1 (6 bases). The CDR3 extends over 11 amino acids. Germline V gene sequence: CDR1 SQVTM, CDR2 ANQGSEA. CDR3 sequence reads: CSYRVYTEAFF. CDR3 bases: TGCAGTTACAGGGTTTACACTGAAGCTTTCTTT.